The 32 T cell receptor beta chains below all came from one sample that was sequenced in a study of shared clonotypes between healthy human individuals. The naive CD8 population came from CD45RO-negative cells selected for CCR7, without terminally differentiated effector memory CD45RA+ cells. Here immunoSEQ multiplex PCR was the method, and the copy in TCRdb shows in-frame clones only, minus some. The sample comprises more than 2 million clones, 80% to 95% of which are singletons, and around 1.7% rests with the top ten. Input material: naive CD8+ T cells from PBMCs. The receptors shown here come from a man in his late teens or twenties in good health. Some clones in this sample may be carry-over from other donors' samples.

CDR3 sequence reads: CASSEVEDRAYNYEQYF. The CDR3, as DNA: TGTGCCAGCAGTGAAGTCGAGGACAGAGCTTACAACTACGAGCAGTACTTC. J is TRBJ2-7 and V is TRBV2; tentative D call: TRBD1 (6 bases). Germline CDR1 reads SNHLY; CDR2 reads FYNNEI. The CDR3 is made up of 17 amino acids. Deletions cut 1 base from V and 3 bases from J, with 19 bases between.

Comments on this clone: Different DNA sequences within this sample yield the same CDR3. The genes are TRBV6-1 and TRBJ1-5; unclear D gene. CDR1 and CDR2 from the germline V gene are MNHNS and SASEGT. V lost 1 base to trimming and J lost 6 bases, with 4 bases between them. CDR3 size: 12 residues. The CDR3 reads CASSEGGQPQHF. CDR3 bases: TGTGCCAGCAGTGAAGGCGGTCAGCCCCAGCATTTT.

This rearrangement joins TRBV7-9 to TRBJ2-5; D gene ambiguous. CDR3 size: 14 residues. Germline lookup yields CDR1 SEHNR and CDR2 FQNEAQ (reference sequence). V gave up 5 bases and J gave up 0 bases, with 10 bases separating them. The CDR3 reads CASSPWTNQETQYF. The CDR3 bases are TGTGCCAGCAGCCCCTGGACGAACCAAGAGACCCAGTACTTC.

The V call is TRBV28, the J call TRBJ2-4; a weak D match, TRBD1 (7 bases). This CDR3 comprises 16 residues. Germline assignment: CDR1 MDHEN and CDR2 SYDVKM. Trimming took 0 bases from V and 4 from J, leaving 13 bases between them. CDR3 sequence (DNA): TGTGCCAGCAGTTTATGGGTATCAGGGGGGAAAAACATTCAGTACTTC. It specifies CASSLWVSGGKNIQYF.

The V call is TRBV19, the J call TRBJ1-5; D unresolved. The CDR3 contains 15 residues. Looked up from germline, CDR1 is LNHDA and CDR2 is SQIVND (reference sequence). V dropped 3 bases and J dropped 2 bases, with 11 bases sitting between them. CDR3 nucleotide sequence: TGTGCCAGTAGTATCATCCTGGCCGGCAATCAGCCCCAGCATTTT. This translates into CASSIILAGNQPQHF.

The V gene is TRBV5-1, the J gene TRBJ2-7; 7 nucleotides agree with TRBD2. CDR1 and CDR2 from the germline V gene are SGHRS and YFSETQ. The V gene end was trimmed by 1 base and the J gene end by 4 bases; junction bases not matched to a gene: 14. The CDR3 contains 17 residues. The CDR3 coding sequence is TGCGCCAGCAGCTTGTCATTAGCGGGTCCCCGTGCGTACGAGCAGTACTTC. The encoded protein is CASSLSLAGPRAYEQYF.

The chain couples TRBV29-1 to TRBJ2-5; 8 bases align to TRBD2. The CDR3 length is 15 residues. Germline CDR1 is SQVTM and CDR2 is ANQGSEA. V lost 1 base to trimming and J lost 2 bases; unmatched junction nucleotides: 6. In DNA, the CDR3 is TGCAGCGTTGAAGCGCCGGGACTAGAACAAGAGACCCAGTACTTC. This sequence encodes CSVEAPGLEQETQYF.

The rearrangement joins TRBV28 to TRBJ2-7, with a possible D match to TRBD2 (6 bases). Trimming shortened V by 8 bases and J by 0 bases, and 11 bases separated the two germline ends. The germline CDR1 and CDR2 sequences are MDHEN and SYDVKM. The CDR3 covers 13 residues. The CDR3 nucleotides read TGTGCCAGCTCCAAGCGGGTCTCCTACGAGCAGTACTTC. This encodes CASSKRVSYEQYF.

This clone was seen more than once but under ten times. This chain links TRBV5-1 with TRBJ2-1; 10 nucleotides align to TRBD2. V was pared by 0 bases and J by 8 bases, with 11 bases of the junction left unmatched. The CDR3 is made up of 17 amino acids. Per germline, CDR1 SGHRS and CDR2 YFSETQ. CDR3 protein: CASSLAELAGKRDEQFF. The CDR3 nucleotides are TGCGCCAGCAGCTTGGCCGAACTAGCGGGAAAAAGGGATGAGCAGTTCTTC.

This clone has just one count. The rearrangement uses TRBV4-1 and TRBJ2-7; D possibly matches TRBD1 or TRBD2 (5 bases each). Germline V gene lookup returns CDR1 MGHRA and CDR2 YSYEKL. The CDR3 sequence is 15 residues long. The V end lost 1 base, the J end lost 3 bases, and 13 bases lay between the germline ends. The CDR3 region is CASSQVLLRGYEQYF. CDR3 coding DNA: TGCGCCAGCAGCCAAGTTCTTTTGAGGGGCTACGAGCAGTACTTC.

The V and J genes are TRBV27 and TRBJ2-1; the match to TRBD1 covers 8 bases. Germline V gene data show CDR1 as MNHEY and CDR2 as SMNVEV (reference sequence). V was clipped by 2 bases and J by 7 bases; unmatched bases: 4. The CDR3 spans 14 residues. The CDR3 loop reads CASSLMNRGNEQFF. The CDR3 DNA sequence: TGTGCCAGCAGTTTAATGAACAGGGGGAATGAGCAGTTCTTC.

The sample holds a few counts of this clone. The rearrangement uses TRBV30 and TRBJ1-1; D call uncertain. Trimming pared 3 bases from V and 1 base from J, leaving 9 bases between. Germline V gene data show CDR1 as GTSNPN and CDR2 as SVGIG (reference sequence). This CDR3 has 13 amino acids. CDR3 protein: CAWRWKPNTEAFF. CDR3 bases: TGTGCCTGGAGGTGGAAGCCGAACACTGAAGCTTTCTTT.

The chain joins TRBV5-8 to TRBJ2-7; D unresolved. Trimming took 0 bases from V and 0 from J, leaving 4 bases between them. The CDR3 is 13 residues long. Germline-derived CDR1 and CDR2 are SGHTS and YDEGEE. The CDR3 DNA reads TGTGCCAGCAGCTTGGGGTACTCCTACGAGCAGTACTTC. Its translation is CASSLGYSYEQYF.

The CDR3 DNA reads TGTGCCAGTAGTTTGGGGGCGCGAAGCGAGCAGTACTTC. The encoded protein is CASSLGARSEQYF. The chain is built from TRBV19 and TRBJ2-7, with D maybe TRBD1 (6 bases). This CDR3 is built from 13 residues. Trimming took 5 bases from V and 6 from J, leaving 14 bases between them. Germline loops: CDR1 LNHDA, CDR2 SQIVND (reference sequence).

The chain uses TRBV5-4 and TRBJ2-2; TRBD1 is a possible D gene (6 bases). Trimming cost V 2 bases and J 1 base, with 12 bases left between them. CDR1 and CDR2 from the germline V gene are SGHNT and YYREEE (reference sequence). This CDR3 contains 16 residues. CDR3 residues: CASSFPGGGNTGELFF. Written as DNA, the CDR3 is TGTGCCAGCAGCTTCCCTGGGGGCGGGAACACCGGGGAGCTGTTTTTT. The full variable domain, completed using reference TRBV5-4 and TRBJ2-2, is ETGVTQSPTHLIKTRGQQVTLRCSSQSGHNTVSWYQQALGQGPQFIFQYYREEENGRGNFPPRFSGLQFPNYSSELNVNALELDDSALYLCASSFPGGGNTGELFFGEGSRLTVL.

In the case of this clone: Other DNA sequences in this sample translate to the same CDR3. The V call is TRBV7-6, the J call TRBJ2-7; TRBD2 matches at 7 bases. The germline CDR1 and CDR2 sequences are SGHVS and FNYEAQ. The CDR3 loop spans 14 amino acids. After removal of 2 bases from V and 2 bases from J, the junction contained 3 bases not matched to a gene. CDR3 coding DNA: TGTGCCAGCAGCTTACTAGCGGAAACCTACGAGCAGTACTTC. Protein sequence: CASSLLAETYEQYF.

V usage is TRBV27 and J usage is TRBJ2-7; the D is unclear. The CDR3 spans 13 residues. Between the trimmed V and J ends, which lost 2 bases and 3 bases, there was a span of 8 bases. Germline CDR1 reads MNHEY; CDR2 reads SMNVEV (reference sequence). CDR3 nucleotide sequence: TGTGCCAGCAGTTTAGGGAATGACTACGAGCAGTACTTC. Translation gives CASSLGNDYEQYF.

This clone was picked up one time. The rearrangement uses TRBV9 and TRBJ1-5; D remains ambiguous. CDR3 size: 14 residues. Germline loops: CDR1 SGDLS, CDR2 YYNGEE. Trimming cost V 1 base and J 5 bases, with 10 bases left between them. As DNA, the CDR3 is TGTGCCAGCAGCGTATACGGGGAGGATCAGCCCCAGCATTTT. Its protein is CASSVYGEDQPQHF.

The chain joins TRBV28 to TRBJ2-7, with D perhaps TRBD1 or TRBD2 (5 bases each). The CDR3 has 14 residues. The V end was cut by 5 bases, the J end by 4 bases, with 15 bases between. Per the germline V gene, CDR1 is MDHEN and CDR2 is SYDVKM. The CDR3 DNA reads TGTGCCAGCAGTCCCGAGGGGCAGGAGTACGAGCAGTACTTC. This sequence encodes CASSPEGQEYEQYF.

This chain uses TRBV12-5 with TRBJ2-3; D might be TRBD1 (5 bases). Germline V gene data show CDR1 as LGHNT and CDR2 as FRNRAP. This CDR3 region has 12 residues. The V end lost 6 bases, the J end lost 4 bases, and 8 bases lay between the germline ends. This chain's CDR3 is CASGQGPDTQYF. CDR3 DNA: TGTGCTAGTGGCCAGGGCCCAGATACGCAGTATTTT.

In the case of this clone: At one of its ends the junction is not consistent with the germline gene, which may arise from a read error. The rearrangement links TRBV16 to TRBJ2-7, with D possibly being TRBD2 (5 bases). Germline values: CDR1 KGHSY, CDR2 FQNENV. The CDR3 runs to 15 residues. The DNA for the CDR3 is TGTGCCAGCAGCCAAGCCTCGGAGGCCTCCTCCGAGCAGTACTTC. Translated, it gives CASSQASEASSEQYF. Based on the CDR3 plus reference TRBV16 and TRBJ2-7, the full variable domain is GEEVAQTPKHLVRGEGQKAKLYCAPIKGHSYVFWYQQVLKNEFKFLISFQNENVFDETGMPKERFSAKCLPNSPCSLEIQATKLEDSAVYFCASSQASEASSEQYFGPGTRLTVT.

The chain uses TRBV7-3 and TRBJ2-2; D may be TRBD2 (6 bases). Germline loops: CDR1 SGHTA, CDR2 FQGTGA. This CDR3 comprises 14 residues. Trimming took 4 bases from V and 4 from J, leaving 10 bases between them. The CDR3 DNA is TGTGCCAGCAGCTCGGAGGGACCCACCGGGGAGCTGTTTTTT. It is translated as CASSSEGPTGELFF.

V usage is TRBV29-1 and J usage is TRBJ2-7, with D tentatively TRBD2 (5 bases). Between the trimmed V and J ends, which lost 5 bases and 0 bases, there was a span of 11 bases. The CDR3 spans 13 residues. Germline CDR1 reads SQVTM; CDR2 reads ANQGSEA. CDR3 nucleotide sequence: TGCAGCGTTAATAGCGTTTACTCCTACGAGCAGTACTTC. Residues: CSVNSVYSYEQYF.

The gene calls are TRBV7-9 and TRBJ1-1; maybe TRBD1 (5 bases). This CDR3 contains 14 residues. Germline V gene lookup returns CDR1 SEHNR and CDR2 FQNEAQ (reference sequence). Trimming removed 5 bases from V and 0 bases from J, with 10 bases in between. In DNA, the CDR3 is TGTGCCAGCAGCCACGGAGGGGTGAACACTGAAGCTTTCTTT. Translated: CASSHGGVNTEAFF.

V usage is TRBV28 and J usage is TRBJ2-7; TRBD1 matches 7 bases. The CDR3 extends over 14 amino acids. Germline V gene sequence: CDR1 MDHEN, CDR2 SYDVKM. Trimming cost V 10 bases and J 3 bases; bases outside gene matches: 12. CDR3 coding DNA: TGTGCCATCCGAACTGGGACAGCAGACTACGAGCAGTACTTC. It is translated as CAIRTGTADYEQYF.

The CDR3 here is CASSLGARVNEQFF. The CDR3 nucleotides are TGTGCCAGCAGCTTAGGGGCACGGGTCAATGAGCAGTTCTTC. The V and J genes are TRBV5-6 and TRBJ2-1; maybe TRBD1 (5 bases). CDR1 and CDR2 (germline): SGHDT, YYEEEE. Trimming removed 2 bases at V and 6 bases at J, with 12 bases between. This CDR3 has 14 residues.

V usage is TRBV6-6 and J usage is TRBJ2-2, with 9 positions matching TRBD1. The CDR3 sequence is 16 residues long. Germline V gives CDR1 MNHNY, CDR2 SVGAGI (reference sequence). V lost 2 bases to trimming and J lost 2 bases; unmatched junction nucleotides: 3. As DNA, the CDR3 is TGTGCCAGCAGTTACGGGACAGGGATCAACACCGGGGAGCTGTTTTTT. Protein: CASSYGTGINTGELFF.

The chain links TRBV4-2 to TRBJ1-2; D perhaps matches TRBD1 (5 bases). With 0 bases removed from V and 4 bases from J, the gap between germline ends came to 12 bases. CDR1 is LGHNA, CDR2 YNFKEQ, per germline. The CDR3 consists of 15 residues. The DNA for the CDR3 is TGTGCCAGCAGCCAAGATCCGGGTACAGGCTATGGCTACACCTTC. Protein: CASSQDPGTGYGYTF.

The chain combines TRBV7-9 with TRBJ2-7; TRBD2 aligns across 9 bases. Germline V gene data show CDR1 as SEHNR and CDR2 as FQNEAQ (reference sequence). V lost 4 bases to trimming and J lost 0 bases; unmatched junction nucleotides: 7. The CDR3 totals 16 residues. In DNA, the CDR3 is TGTGCCAGCAGCTCTGGACTAGCGACGAGCTCCTACGAGCAGTACTTC. It translates to CASSSGLATSSYEQYF.

CDR3 protein: CASSPPIRYQETQYF. Here the CDR3 DNA reads TGTGCCAGCAGCCCTCCTATCCGGTACCAAGAGACCCAGTACTTC. The V gene is TRBV28, the J gene TRBJ2-5; no firm D call. This CDR3 contains 15 residues. From germline, CDR1 is MDHEN and CDR2 SYDVKM. Trimming removed 6 bases from V and 0 bases from J, with 14 bases in between.

The chain has TRBV5-6 and TRBJ1-1; no definite D call. The V gene lost 1 base and the J gene lost 6 bases, with 7 bases spanning the gap. Germline V CDR1 and CDR2: SGHDT, YYEEEE. This CDR3 is built from 12 residues. The CDR3 DNA is TGTGCCAGCAGCTTGACAAGATCTGAAGCTTTCTTT. Protein: CASSLTRSEAFF.

This clone was found a few times. Other nucleotide sequences from this sample produce the same CDR3. V is TRBV28 and J is TRBJ2-2; possibly TRBD1 for D (6 bases). Trimming cost V 2 bases and J 5 bases, with 9 bases left between them. CDR3 length equals 14 residues. CDR1 is MDHEN and CDR2 is SYDVKM in the germline V gene. DNA of the CDR3: TGTGCCAGCAGTTTAGCAGGGGATACCGGGGAGCTGTTTTTT. It encodes CASSLAGDTGELFF.